A single sample gave rise to the 10 T cell receptor beta chains below, sequenced in a study of beta chain features in type 1 diabetes. Reverse transcription of all isolated RNA meant that expressed TCRB transcripts were sequenced. Data came from immunoSEQ multiplex PCR; TCRdb stores just in-frame clones and leaves some out. The sample includes about 900,000 clones, about 17% of them seen just once. Sequencing used naive CD4+ T cells from blood. The receptors derive from a woman aged 18-29 years in good health.

This chain uses TRBV19 with TRBJ1-5; 7 nucleotides line up with TRBD1. Germline CDR1 and CDR2: LNHDA and SQIVND (reference sequence). J lost 0 bases, V lost 10 bases, and 6 bases had no gene match. This CDR3 is built from 14 residues. CDR3 region: CATDRDLSNQPQHF. The CDR3, as DNA: TGTGCCACAGACAGGGACCTTAGCAATCAGCCCCAGCATTTT.

This clone was found a few times. V and J are TRBV7-2 and TRBJ2-7; 9 bases match TRBD1. This CDR3 spans 15 amino acids. The V segment lost 3 bases and the J segment 5 bases; nucleotides outside the gene matches: 8. Germline CDR1 is SGHTA and CDR2 is FQGNSA. This chain's CDR3 is CASSLTGQGKDEQYF. CDR3 nucleotide sequence: TGTGCCAGCAGCTTGACGGGACAGGGCAAGGACGAGCAGTACTTC.

The V call is TRBV27, the J call TRBJ1-1, with 8 bases aligning to TRBD1. Germline V CDR1 and CDR2: MNHEY, SMNVEV (reference sequence). This CDR3 has 14 residues. J was trimmed by 4 bases and V by 7 bases; bases with no gene match: 8. DNA for the CDR3: TGTGCCAGCAAAGAGCAGGGGGCGAGCACTGAAGCTTTCTTT. Translated, it gives CASKEQGASTEAFF.

The CDR3 sequence: CASMSRPVMNTEAFF. The CDR3 DNA is TGTGCCAGCATGAGCAGGCCCGTGATGAACACTGAAGCTTTCTTT. The chain couples TRBV28 to TRBJ1-1; unclear D gene. CDR1 is MDHEN, CDR2 SYDVKM, per germline. Trimming shortened V by 7 bases and J by 0 bases, and 15 bases separated the two germline ends. The CDR3 is 15 amino acids.

This clone was observed a handful of times. The V gene is TRBV7-2, the J gene TRBJ2-1; D perhaps matches TRBD2 (7 bases). Trimming pared 1 base from V and 5 bases from J, leaving 9 bases between. The CDR3 runs to 14 residues. Germline V CDR1 and CDR2: SGHTA, FQGNSA. In DNA, the CDR3 is TGTGCCAGCAGCTTAGGAGGGGGGGACAATGAGCAGTTCTTC. This sequence encodes CASSLGGGDNEQFF.

This clone was counted only a few times. J is TRBJ2-1 and V is TRBV7-2; 7 bases are shared with TRBD2. CDR1 and CDR2 from the germline V gene are SGHTA and FQGNSA. This CDR3 contains 13 residues. J gave up 5 bases and V 4 bases, and 2 bases lay outside the gene matches. The CDR3 protein is CASSYGTNNEQFF. DNA of the CDR3: TGTGCCAGCAGCTACGGGACTAACAATGAGCAGTTCTTC.

The rearrangement links TRBV15 to TRBJ2-7; 13 bases map to TRBD2. The CDR3 extends over 15 amino acids. Per the germline V gene, CDR1 is LNHNV and CDR2 is YYDKDF (reference sequence). V shed 4 bases, J shed 3 bases, and the junction held 3 bases outside the gene matches. CDR3 amino acids: CATSIRTSGSYEQYF. The DNA for the CDR3 is TGTGCCACCAGCATAAGGACTAGCGGGAGCTACGAGCAGTACTTC.

The rearrangement uses TRBV7-9 and TRBJ2-2; the match to TRBD1 covers 7 bases. V shed 3 bases and J 2 bases; nucleotides not matched to a gene: 6. This CDR3 contains 16 residues. Looked up from germline, CDR1 is SEHNR and CDR2 is FQNEAQ (reference sequence). The CDR3 region has the DNA TGTGCCAGCAGCTTTGGGGACAGAGGAAACACCGGGGAGCTGTTTTTT. Protein sequence: CASSFGDRGNTGELFF.

In this sample, this clone turned up a few times. CDR3 DNA: TGTGCCAGCAGCCATACTGACAAAGCTTTCTTT. It is translated as CASSHTDKAFF. This chain joins TRBV14 and TRBJ1-1, with unresolved D. CDR1 is SGHDN, CDR2 FVKESK, per germline. This CDR3 region has 11 residues. V gave up 3 bases and J gave up 9 bases, with 8 bases separating them.

This clone was counted between two and nine times. The genes are TRBV11-2 and TRBJ2-1, with D unclear. The CDR3 is 13 amino acids. Germline V gene sequence: CDR1 SGHAT, CDR2 FQNNGV. V dropped 3 bases and J dropped 6 bases, with 9 bases sitting between them. The CDR3 loop reads CASSFGAINEQFF. The CDR3, as DNA: TGTGCCAGCAGCTTTGGAGCGATCAATGAGCAGTTCTTC.